The table lists the clone carrying this T cell receptor (beta chain) with a few counts. The antigen remains undetermined. The data belong to a study of CD8 T cells in ankylosing spondylitis. This CDR3 spans 12 amino acids. CDR1 and CDR2 from the germline V gene are DFQATT and SNEGSKA (reference sequence). Via MiXCR, TCRdb re-called the 5' RACE reads, giving one row per CDR3 protein. Among about 800,000 distinct CDR3 sequences listed, approximately 12% were seen once. Study-level points and caveats: The study identified a TCR beta motif of under ten highly homologous variants that appeared characteristic of ankylosing spondylitis blood. Past studies reported some motif variants in reactive arthritis synovial fluid and blood. Matched ankylosing spondylitis synovial fluid reportedly contained a significantly enriched population of disease-linked clones.

The rearrangement uses TRBV20-1 and TRBJ2-7; a weak D match, TRBD2 (6 bases). This TCR derives from a male donor with ankylosing spondylitis. The sample comprised blood, either unsorted or a sorted T cell fraction (not recorded which). CDR3: CNARGSRLEQYF. Here the CDR3 DNA reads TGCAATGCCCGGGGGTCACGTCTCGAGCAGTACTTC.